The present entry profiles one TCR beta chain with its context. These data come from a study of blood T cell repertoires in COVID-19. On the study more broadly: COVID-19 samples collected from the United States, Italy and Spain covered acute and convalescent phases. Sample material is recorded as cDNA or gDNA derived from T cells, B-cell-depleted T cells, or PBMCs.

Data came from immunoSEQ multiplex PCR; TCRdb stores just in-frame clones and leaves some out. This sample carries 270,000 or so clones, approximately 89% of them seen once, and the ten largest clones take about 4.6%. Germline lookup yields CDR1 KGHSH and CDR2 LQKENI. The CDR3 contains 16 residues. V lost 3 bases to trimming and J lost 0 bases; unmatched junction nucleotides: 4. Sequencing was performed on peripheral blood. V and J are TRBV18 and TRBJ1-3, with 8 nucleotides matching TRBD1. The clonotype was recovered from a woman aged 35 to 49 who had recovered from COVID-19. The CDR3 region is CASSPGTGDSGNTIYF. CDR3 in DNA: TGTGCCAGCTCACCCGGGACAGGAGACTCTGGAAACACCATATATTTT.